The source of this TCR beta chain is a study of STAT5B mutations in CD4+ large granular lymphocyte leukemia. Study-level points and caveats: 8/27 top patient clones versus 2/35 control clones were TRBV06-family.

The CDR3 is made up of 16 amino acids. Either unselected PBMC or bead-purified CD4+, CD4+CD8+, CD57+ or CD56+ cells were sequenced. A remark on this clone: Its antigen is unknown.

Libraries were prepared by immunoSEQ multiplex PCR; TCRdb keeps only in-frame clonotypes and omits some of them. Of about 6,300 clones detected, 65% to 75% appear once; the ten largest clones hold about 1.9%. V usage is TRBV1 and J usage is TRBJ2-1; the table's D call, TRBD2, was not checked against the DNA. TRBV1 is classified as a pseudogene. The TCR comes from an older woman with CD4+ T-cell large granular lymphocyte leukemia. Sequencing was done on a sample of PBMCs. The CDR3 DNA reads TGCACCAGCATCCCCGGACTAGCCCCATCCTACAATGAGCAGTTCTTC. It codes for CTSIPGLAPSYNEQFF.